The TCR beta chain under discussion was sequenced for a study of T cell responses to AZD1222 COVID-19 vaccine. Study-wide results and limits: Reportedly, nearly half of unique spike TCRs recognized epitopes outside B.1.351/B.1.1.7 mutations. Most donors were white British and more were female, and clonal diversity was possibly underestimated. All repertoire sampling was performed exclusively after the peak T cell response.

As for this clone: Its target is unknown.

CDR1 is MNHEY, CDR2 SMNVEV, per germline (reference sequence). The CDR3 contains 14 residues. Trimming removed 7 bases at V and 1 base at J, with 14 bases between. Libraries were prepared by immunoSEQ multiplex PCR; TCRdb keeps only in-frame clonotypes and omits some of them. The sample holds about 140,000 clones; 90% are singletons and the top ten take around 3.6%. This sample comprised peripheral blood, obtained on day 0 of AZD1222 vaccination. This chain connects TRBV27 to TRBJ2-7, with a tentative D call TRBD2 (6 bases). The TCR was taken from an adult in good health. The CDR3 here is CASKEGSGSYEQYF. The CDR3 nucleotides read TGTGCCAGCAAGGAGGGCAGCGGGTCCTACGAGCAGTACTTC.